Shown below are 11 T cell receptor beta chains from a single sample sequenced in a study of T cells in localized non-small cell lung cancer. The method was immunoSEQ multiplex PCR; TCRdb's version includes in-frame clones alone and lacks a portion of them. The repertoire has over 70,000 clones, less than 90% of them found once; the top ten carry 21%. Source: peripheral blood, taken before any cancer treatment. These TCRs come from a male donor older than 55 with stage III squamous cell lung carcinoma.

The chain is built from TRBV6-6 and TRBJ1-5; 9 bases line up with TRBD1. With V trimmed by 5 bases and J by 5 bases, 4 bases remained unmatched. Germline V CDR1 and CDR2: MNHNY, SVGAGI (reference sequence). The CDR3 loop spans 14 amino acids. The CDR3 region is CASSPGTGHQPQHF. The DNA for the CDR3 is TGTGCCAGCAGTCCCGGGACAGGGCATCAGCCCCAGCATTTT.

The rearrangement joins TRBV7-8 to TRBJ2-5; 13 bases agree with TRBD2. Germline loops: CDR1 SGHVS, CDR2 FQNEAQ. With V trimmed by 1 base and J by 4 bases, 6 bases remained unmatched. The CDR3 length is 17 residues. Written as DNA, the CDR3 is TGTGCCAGCAGCTTAGGGACTAGCGGGGGATTAGGAGAGACCCAGTACTTC. It is translated as CASSLGTSGGLGETQYF. The variable domain in full, completed from reference TRBV7-8 and TRBJ2-5, reads GAGVSQSPRYKVAKRGQDVALRCDPISGHVSLFWYQQALGQGPEFLTYFQNEAQLDKSGLPSDRFFAERPEGSVSTLKIQRTQQEDSAVYLCASSLGTSGGLGETQYFGPGTRLLVL.

The V and J genes are TRBV6-6 and TRBJ1-4; D may be TRBD1 (6 bases). Germline lookup yields CDR1 MNHNY and CDR2 SVGAGI (reference sequence). The CDR3 has 14 residues. Trimming pared 5 bases from V and 13 bases from J, leaving 20 bases between. For the CDR3, the DNA is TGTGCCAGCAGTAGGGACACTTGGAGCGGGGTACTGTTTTTT. This codes for CASSRDTWSGVLFF.

The chain couples TRBV6-1 to TRBJ1-5, with a weak D call TRBD1 (6 bases). Trimming shortened V by 4 bases and J by 3 bases, and 22 bases separated the two germline ends. This CDR3 is built from 18 residues. Germline CDR1 and CDR2: MNHNS and SASEGT. The CDR3 nucleotides read TGTGCCAGCAGTGTTACCTTCTTACAGGGAACCCTCAATCAGCCCCAGCATTTT. Amino acid sequence: CASSVTFLQGTLNQPQHF.

The V and J genes are TRBV9 and TRBJ2-2; TRBD1 is a possible D gene (6 bases). The germline V gene has CDR1 SGDLS and CDR2 YYNGEE. V lost 0 bases and J lost 2, with 11 bases in between. This CDR3 region has 16 residues. CDR3 in amino acids: CASSVEDRTNTGELFF. Written as DNA, the CDR3 is TGTGCCAGCAGCGTAGAAGACAGGACAAACACCGGGGAGCTGTTTTTT.

The chain employs TRBV20-1 and TRBJ2-1; D might be TRBD2 (5 bases). Germline assignment: CDR1 DFQATT and CDR2 SNEGSKA (reference sequence). This CDR3 is built from 11 residues. Trimming removed 5 bases at V and 10 bases at J, with 12 bases between. DNA of the CDR3: TGCAGTGCTGCGGTGGACTGGGAGCAGTTCTTC. Its protein is CSAAVDWEQFF.

In its sample, this clone was seen once. The genes are TRBV5-1 and TRBJ2-1; no clear D. Germline assignment: CDR1 SGHRS and CDR2 YFSETQ. Trimming took 0 bases from V and 6 from J, leaving 10 bases between them. The CDR3 length is 14 residues. CDR3 nucleotide sequence: TGCGCCAGCAGCTTGGGTACCGCAAGCAATGAGCAGTTCTTC. Translated: CASSLGTASNEQFF.

Only one count was recorded for this clone. V usage is TRBV19 and J usage is TRBJ1-1; D may be TRBD1 (5 bases). The V end lost 5 bases, the J end lost 1 base, and 17 bases lay between the germline ends. The germline gives CDR1 LNHDA, CDR2 SQIVND (reference sequence). The CDR3 sequence is 16 residues long. The CDR3 loop reads CASSSGTLFQNTEAFF. The DNA of the CDR3 is TGTGCCAGTAGTTCAGGGACCCTTTTTCAGAACACTGAAGCTTTCTTT.

This clone was observed a few times. Different DNA sequences within this sample yield the same CDR3. This chain links TRBV5-6 with TRBJ1-2; no definite D call. The ends were cut back, 1 base at V and 4 bases at J, with 8 bases in the middle. Germline V gene lookup returns CDR1 SGHDT and CDR2 YYEEEE. The CDR3 has 13 residues. The CDR3 region is CASSLNGLYGYTF. The CDR3 region has the DNA TGTGCCAGCAGCTTGAACGGGCTCTATGGCTACACCTTC. Filled out from reference TRBV5-6 and TRBJ1-2, the complete variable domain reads DAGVTQSPTHLIKTRGQQVTLRCSPKSGHDTVSWYQQALGQGPQFIFQYYEEEERQRGNFPDRFSGHQFPNYSSELNVNALLLGDSALYLCASSLNGLYGYTFGSGTRLTVV.

The rearrangement links TRBV7-8 to TRBJ2-2; a possible D gene is TRBD1 (6 bases). The CDR3 extends over 18 amino acids. The germline V gene has CDR1 SGHVS and CDR2 FQNEAQ. V was clipped by 6 bases and J by 0 bases, with 20 bases between them. This chain's CDR3 is CASRFNPQWGPNTGELFF. CDR3 sequence (DNA): TGTGCCAGCAGATTTAACCCACAGTGGGGGCCGAACACCGGGGAGCTGTTTTTT.

The V and J genes are TRBV2 and TRBJ2-5; no definite D call. V was trimmed by 2 bases and J by 5 bases, leaving 9 bases between them. Per germline, CDR1 SNHLY and CDR2 FYNNEI. This CDR3 comprises 13 residues. CDR3 protein: CASSELRAETQYF. Written as DNA, the CDR3 is TGTGCCAGCAGTGAACTTAGAGCGGAGACCCAGTACTTC. The full variable domain, with the rest looked up from reference TRBV2 and TRBJ2-5, is EPEVTQTPSHQVTQMGQEVILRCVPISNHLYFYWYRQILGQKVEFLVSFYNNEISEKSEIFDDQFSVERPDGSNFTLKIRSTKLEDSAMYFCASSELRAETQYFGPGTRLLVL.